This T cell receptor beta chain was sequenced during a study of shared clonotypes between healthy human individuals. Method: immunoSEQ multiplex PCR; TCRdb's copy keeps in-frame clones and lacks some. Of about 2.2 million clones in the sample, 85% to 95% are singletons; the top ten hold approximately 1.7%. Naive CD8 cells lacked CD45RO and underwent positive selection for CCR7, leaving out terminally differentiated effector memory CD45RA+ cells. Sequencing was done on a sample of naive CD8+ T cells from PBMCs. The source is a man between 18 and 35 years old in good health. Some clones in this sample may be carry-over from other donors' samples.

The CDR3 region has the DNA TGTGCCAGCAGCCCTTCACGGCTGGGGTTAGCAACCGGGGAGCTGTTTTTT. This codes for CASSPSRLGLATGELFF. The chain combines TRBV7-3 with TRBJ2-2, with D unresolved. Germline values: CDR1 SGHTA, CDR2 FQGTGA. The V end lost 5 bases, the J end lost 5 bases, and 21 bases lay between the germline ends. This CDR3 has 17 amino acids.